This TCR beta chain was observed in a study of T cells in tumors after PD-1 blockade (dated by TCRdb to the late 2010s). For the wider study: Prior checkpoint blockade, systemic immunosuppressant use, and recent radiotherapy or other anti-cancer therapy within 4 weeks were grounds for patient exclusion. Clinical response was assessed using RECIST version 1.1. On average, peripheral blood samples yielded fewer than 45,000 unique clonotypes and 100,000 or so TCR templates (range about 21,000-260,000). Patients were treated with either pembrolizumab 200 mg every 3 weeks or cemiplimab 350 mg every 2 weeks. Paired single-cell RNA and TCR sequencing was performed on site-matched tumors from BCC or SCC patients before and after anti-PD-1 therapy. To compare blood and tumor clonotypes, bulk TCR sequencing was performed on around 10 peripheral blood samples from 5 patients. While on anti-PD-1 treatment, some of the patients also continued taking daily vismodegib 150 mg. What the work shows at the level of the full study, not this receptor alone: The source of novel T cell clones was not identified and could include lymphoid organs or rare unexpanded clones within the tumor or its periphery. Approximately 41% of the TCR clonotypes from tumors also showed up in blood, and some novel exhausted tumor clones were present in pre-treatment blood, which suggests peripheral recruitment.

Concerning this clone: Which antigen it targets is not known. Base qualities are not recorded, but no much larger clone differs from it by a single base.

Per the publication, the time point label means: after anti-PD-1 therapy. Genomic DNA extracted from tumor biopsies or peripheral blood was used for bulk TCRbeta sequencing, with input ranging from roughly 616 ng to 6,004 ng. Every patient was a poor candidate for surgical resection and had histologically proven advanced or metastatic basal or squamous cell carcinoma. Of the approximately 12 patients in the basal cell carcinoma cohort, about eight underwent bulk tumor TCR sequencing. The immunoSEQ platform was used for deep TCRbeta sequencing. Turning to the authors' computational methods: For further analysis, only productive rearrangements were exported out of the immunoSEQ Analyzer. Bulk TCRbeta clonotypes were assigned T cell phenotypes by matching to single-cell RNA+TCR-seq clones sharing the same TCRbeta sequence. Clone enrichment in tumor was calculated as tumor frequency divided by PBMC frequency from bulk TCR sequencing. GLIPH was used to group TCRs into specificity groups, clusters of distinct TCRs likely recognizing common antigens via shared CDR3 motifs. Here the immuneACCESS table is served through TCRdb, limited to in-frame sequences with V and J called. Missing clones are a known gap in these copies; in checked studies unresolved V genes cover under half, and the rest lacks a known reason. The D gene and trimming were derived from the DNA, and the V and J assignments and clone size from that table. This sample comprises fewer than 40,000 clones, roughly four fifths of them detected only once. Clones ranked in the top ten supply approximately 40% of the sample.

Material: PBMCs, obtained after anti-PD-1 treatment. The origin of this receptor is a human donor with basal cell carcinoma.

CDR3 region: CASSQDLAVRETQYF. The DNA sequence reads TGTGCCAGCAGCCAGGACTTAGCGGTTAGGGAGACCCAGTACTTC. Recombination joined TRBV4-2 with TRBJ2-5; perhaps TRBD2 is the D gene, with 6 bases matching. V and J are truncated by 3 bases and 5 bases respectively, leaving an intervening sequence of 16 bases. Sequences LGHNA (CDR1) and YNFKEQ (CDR2) are obtained from the germline V gene. The CDR3 numbers 15 residues from cysteine through phenylalanine. Solely the CDR3 DNA is kept, with 45 bases framed from the first base.